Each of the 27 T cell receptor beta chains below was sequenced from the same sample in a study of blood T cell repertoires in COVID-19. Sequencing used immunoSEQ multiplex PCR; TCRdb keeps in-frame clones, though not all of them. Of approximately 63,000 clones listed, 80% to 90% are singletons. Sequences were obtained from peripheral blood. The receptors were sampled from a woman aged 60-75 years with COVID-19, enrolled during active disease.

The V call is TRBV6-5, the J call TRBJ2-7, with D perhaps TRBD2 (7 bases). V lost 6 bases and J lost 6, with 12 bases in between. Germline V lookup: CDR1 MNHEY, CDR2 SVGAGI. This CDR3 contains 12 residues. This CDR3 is CASSGGRLEQYF. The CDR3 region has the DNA TGTGCCAGCAGCGGGGGGCGTCTCGAGCAGTACTTC.

CDR3 sequence: CASRMTGSGNTIYF. CDR3 DNA sequence: TGTGCCAGCAGGATGACAGGGTCTGGAAACACCATATATTTT. This chain joins TRBV3-1 (or the pseudogene TRBV3-2) and TRBJ1-3, with 7 bases matching TRBD1. The V and J ends lost 6 bases and 1 base, in that order; junction bases with no gene match: 3. Germline V gene sequence: CDR1 LGHDT, CDR2 YNNKEL (reference sequence). This CDR3 spans 14 amino acids.

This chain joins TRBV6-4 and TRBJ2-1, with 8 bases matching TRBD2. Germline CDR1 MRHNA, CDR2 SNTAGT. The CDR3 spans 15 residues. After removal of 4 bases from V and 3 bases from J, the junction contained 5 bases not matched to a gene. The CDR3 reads CASSVSGSGYNEQFF. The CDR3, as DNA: TGTGCCAGCAGTGTAAGCGGGAGCGGCTACAATGAGCAGTTCTTC.

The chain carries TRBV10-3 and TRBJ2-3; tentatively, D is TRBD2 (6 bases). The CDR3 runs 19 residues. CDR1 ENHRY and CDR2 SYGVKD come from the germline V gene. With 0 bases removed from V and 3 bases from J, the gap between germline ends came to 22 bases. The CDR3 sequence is CAISESTRAARHRTDTQYF. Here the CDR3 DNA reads TGTGCCATCAGTGAGTCGACTAGGGCAGCACGACACAGGACAGATACGCAGTATTTT.

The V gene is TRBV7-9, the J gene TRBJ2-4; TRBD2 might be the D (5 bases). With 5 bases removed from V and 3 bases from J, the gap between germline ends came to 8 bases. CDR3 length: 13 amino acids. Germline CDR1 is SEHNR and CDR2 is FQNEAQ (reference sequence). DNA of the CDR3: TGTGCCAGCAGCCCCGGGGTCAAAAACATTCAGTACTTC. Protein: CASSPGVKNIQYF.

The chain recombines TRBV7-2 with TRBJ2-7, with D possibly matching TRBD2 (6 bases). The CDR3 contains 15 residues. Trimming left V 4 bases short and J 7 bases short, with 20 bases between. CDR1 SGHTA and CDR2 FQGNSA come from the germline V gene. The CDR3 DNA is TGTGCCAGCAGCTCAGCAATAGCGGTATCGTATGAGCAGTACTTC. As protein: CASSSAIAVSYEQYF.

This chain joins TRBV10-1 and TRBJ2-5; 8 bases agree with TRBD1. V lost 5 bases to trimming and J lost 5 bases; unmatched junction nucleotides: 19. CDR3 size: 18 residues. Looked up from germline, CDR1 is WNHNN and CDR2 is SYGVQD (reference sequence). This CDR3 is CASSPTRGLGINDETQYF. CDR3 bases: TGCGCCAGCAGTCCAACCAGGGGGCTGGGGATCAACGATGAGACCCAGTACTTC.

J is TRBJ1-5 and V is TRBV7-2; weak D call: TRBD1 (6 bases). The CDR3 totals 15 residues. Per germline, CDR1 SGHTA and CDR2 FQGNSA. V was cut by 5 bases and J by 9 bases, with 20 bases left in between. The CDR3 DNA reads TGTGCCAGCAGCCAAGGGGGTAGGGAGAGTAGGCCCCAGCATTTT. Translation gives CASSQGGRESRPQHF. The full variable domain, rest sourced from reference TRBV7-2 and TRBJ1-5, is GAGVSQSPSNKVTEKGKDVELRCDPISGHTALYWYRQSLGQGLEFLIYFQGNSAPDKSGLPSDRFSAERTGGSVSTLTIQRTQQEDSAVYLCASSQGGRESRPQHFGDGTRLSIL.

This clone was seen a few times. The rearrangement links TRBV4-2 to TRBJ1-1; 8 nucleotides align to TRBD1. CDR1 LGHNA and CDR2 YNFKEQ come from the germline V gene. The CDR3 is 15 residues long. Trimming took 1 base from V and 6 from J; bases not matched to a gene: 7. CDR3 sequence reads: CASSQAGRGLAEAFF. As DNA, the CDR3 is TGTGCCAGCAGCCAAGCGGGCAGGGGGCTGGCTGAAGCTTTCTTT.

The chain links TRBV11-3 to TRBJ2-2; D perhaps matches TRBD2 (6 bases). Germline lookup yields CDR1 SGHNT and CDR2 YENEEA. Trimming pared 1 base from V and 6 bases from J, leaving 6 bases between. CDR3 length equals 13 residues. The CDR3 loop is CASSLGGAGELFF. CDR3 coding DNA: TGTGCCAGCAGCTTAGGGGGGGCCGGGGAGCTGTTTTTT.

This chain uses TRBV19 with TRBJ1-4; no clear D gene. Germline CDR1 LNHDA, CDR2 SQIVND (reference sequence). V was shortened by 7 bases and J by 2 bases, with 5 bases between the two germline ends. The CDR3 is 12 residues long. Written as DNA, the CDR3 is TGTGCCAGTAAGCCCACTAATGAAAAACTGTTTTTT. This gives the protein CASKPTNEKLFF.

The CDR3 loop reads CASSSGQGGYRQYF. The CDR3 DNA is TGTGCCAGCAGCTCGGGACAGGGGGGTTATCGGCAGTACTTC. The chain joins TRBV5-8 to TRBJ2-7; the match to TRBD1 covers 11 bases. The CDR3 sequence is 14 residues long. The germline gives CDR1 SGHTS, CDR2 YDEGEE. J lost 9 bases, V lost 3 bases, and 8 bases had no gene match. The variable domain in full, completed from reference TRBV5-8 and TRBJ2-7, reads EAGVTQSPTHLIKTRGQQATLRCSPISGHTSVYWYQQALGLGLQFLLWYDEGEERNRGNFPPRFSGRQFPNYSSELNVNALELEDSALYLCASSSGQGGYRQYFGPGTRLTVT.

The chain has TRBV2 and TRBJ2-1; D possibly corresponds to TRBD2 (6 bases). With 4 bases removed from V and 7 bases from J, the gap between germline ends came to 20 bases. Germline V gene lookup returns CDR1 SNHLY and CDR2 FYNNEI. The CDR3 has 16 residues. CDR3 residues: CASSAPRLVVGNEQFF. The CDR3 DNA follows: TGTGCCAGCAGTGCCCCTAGACTAGTCGTGGGAAATGAGCAGTTCTTC.

The CDR3 DNA sequence: TGCGCCAGCAGCTCAACAGGGGGCTATGGCTACACCTTC. Its translation: CASSSTGGYGYTF. The chain carries TRBV5-1 and TRBJ1-2, with 8 bases that match TRBD1. The CDR3 is made up of 13 amino acids. Germline-derived CDR1 and CDR2 are SGHRS and YFSETQ. The ends lost 3 bases at V and 4 bases at J; junction bases unmatched: 2.

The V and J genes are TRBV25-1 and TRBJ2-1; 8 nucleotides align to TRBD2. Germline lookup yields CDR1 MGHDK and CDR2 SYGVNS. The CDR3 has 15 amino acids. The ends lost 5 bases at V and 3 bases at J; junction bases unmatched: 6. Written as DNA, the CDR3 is TGTGCCAGCAGTTCCCAGCGGGAGATCTACAATGAGCAGTTCTTC. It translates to CASSSQREIYNEQFF.

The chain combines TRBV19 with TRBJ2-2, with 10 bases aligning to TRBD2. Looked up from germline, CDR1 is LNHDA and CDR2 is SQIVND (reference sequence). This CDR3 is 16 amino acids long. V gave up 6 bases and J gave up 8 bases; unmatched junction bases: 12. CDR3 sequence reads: CASRESGRGFWGELFF. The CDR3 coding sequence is TGTGCCAGTAGAGAGAGCGGGAGGGGTTTTTGGGGGGAGCTGTTTTTT.

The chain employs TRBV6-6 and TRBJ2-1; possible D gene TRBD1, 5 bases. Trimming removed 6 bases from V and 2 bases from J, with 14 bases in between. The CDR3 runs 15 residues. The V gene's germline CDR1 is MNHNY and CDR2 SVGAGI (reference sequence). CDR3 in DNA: TGTGCCAGCAGCCGCCAGGGAAGCACCTACAATGAGCAGTTCTTC. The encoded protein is CASSRQGSTYNEQFF.

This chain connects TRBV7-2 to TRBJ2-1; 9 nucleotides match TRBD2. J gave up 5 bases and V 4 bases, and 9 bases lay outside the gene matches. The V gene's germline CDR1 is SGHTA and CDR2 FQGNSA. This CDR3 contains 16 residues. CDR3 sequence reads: CASSSKSGRLDNEQFF. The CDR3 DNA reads TGTGCCAGCAGCTCTAAGAGCGGGAGGCTCGACAATGAGCAGTTCTTC.

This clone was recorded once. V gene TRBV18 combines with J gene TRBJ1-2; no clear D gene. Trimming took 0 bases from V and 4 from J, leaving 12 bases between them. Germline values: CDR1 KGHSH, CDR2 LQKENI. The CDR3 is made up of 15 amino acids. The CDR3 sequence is CASSPPVEFGYGYTF. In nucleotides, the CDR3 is TGTGCCAGCTCACCACCGGTCGAGTTCGGCTATGGCTACACCTTC.

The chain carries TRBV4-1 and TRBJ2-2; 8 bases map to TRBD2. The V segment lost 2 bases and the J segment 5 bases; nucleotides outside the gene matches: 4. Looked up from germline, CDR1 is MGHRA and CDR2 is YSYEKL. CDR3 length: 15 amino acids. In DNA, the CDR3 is TGCGCCAGCAGCCAATCCTTAGCGGGGACCGGGGAGCTGTTTTTT. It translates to CASSQSLAGTGELFF.

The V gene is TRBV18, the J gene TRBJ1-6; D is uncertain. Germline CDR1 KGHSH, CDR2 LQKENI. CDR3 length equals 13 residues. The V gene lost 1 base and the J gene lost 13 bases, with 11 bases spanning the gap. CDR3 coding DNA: TGTGCCAGCTCACCACGGAGGGAATCCCCCCTCCACTTT. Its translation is CASSPRRESPLHF. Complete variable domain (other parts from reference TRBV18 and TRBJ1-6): NAGVMQNPRHLVRRRGQEARLRCSPMKGHSHVYWYRQLPEEGLKFMVYLQKENIIDESGMPKERFSAEFPKEGPSILRIQQVVRGDSAAYFCASSPRRESPLHFGNGTRLTVT.

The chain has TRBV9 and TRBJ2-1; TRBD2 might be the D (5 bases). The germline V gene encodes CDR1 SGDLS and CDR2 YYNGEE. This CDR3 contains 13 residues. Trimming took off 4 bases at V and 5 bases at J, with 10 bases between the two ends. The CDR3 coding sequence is TGTGCCAGCAGCCCCTCGGGGAACAATGAGCAGTTCTTC. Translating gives CASSPSGNNEQFF.

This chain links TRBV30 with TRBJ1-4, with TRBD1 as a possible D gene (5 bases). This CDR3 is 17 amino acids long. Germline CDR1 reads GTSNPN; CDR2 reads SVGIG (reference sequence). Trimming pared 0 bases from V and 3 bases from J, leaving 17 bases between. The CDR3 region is CAWSVPTQGFANEKLFF. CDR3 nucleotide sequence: TGTGCCTGGAGTGTCCCCACTCAGGGATTTGCTAATGAAAAACTGTTTTTT.

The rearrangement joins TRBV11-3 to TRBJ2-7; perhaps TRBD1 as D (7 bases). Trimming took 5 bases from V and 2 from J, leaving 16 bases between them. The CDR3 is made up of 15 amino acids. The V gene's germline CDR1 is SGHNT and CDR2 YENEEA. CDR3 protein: CASSVSGGIPYEQYF. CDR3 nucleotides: TGTGCCAGCAGCGTCTCAGGGGGGATTCCCTACGAGCAGTACTTC.

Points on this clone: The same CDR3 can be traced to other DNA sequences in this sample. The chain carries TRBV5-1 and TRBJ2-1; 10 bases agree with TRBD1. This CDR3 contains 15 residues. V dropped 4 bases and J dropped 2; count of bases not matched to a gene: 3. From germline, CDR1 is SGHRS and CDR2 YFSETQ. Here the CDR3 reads CASSPGTGAYNEQFF. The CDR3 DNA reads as TGCGCCAGCAGCCCTGGGACAGGGGCCTACAATGAGCAGTTCTTC.

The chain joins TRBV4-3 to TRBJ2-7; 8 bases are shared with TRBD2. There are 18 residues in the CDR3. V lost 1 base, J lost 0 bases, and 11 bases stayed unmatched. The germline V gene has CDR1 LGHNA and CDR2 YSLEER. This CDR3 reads CASSQVPSLADSSYEQYF. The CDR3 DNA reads TGCGCCAGCAGCCAAGTCCCTTCACTAGCGGACAGCTCCTACGAGCAGTACTTC.

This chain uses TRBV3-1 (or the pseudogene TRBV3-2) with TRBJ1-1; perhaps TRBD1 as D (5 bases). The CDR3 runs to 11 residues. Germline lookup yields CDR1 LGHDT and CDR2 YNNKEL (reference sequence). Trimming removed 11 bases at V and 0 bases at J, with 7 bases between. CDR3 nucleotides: TGTGCCGGGGGGGTGAACACTGAAGCTTTCTTT. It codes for CAGGVNTEAFF.